The 20 T cell receptor beta chains given below trace back to one sample, sequenced in a study of shared clonotypes between healthy human individuals. TCRdb's table, derived via immunoSEQ multiplex PCR, lists solely in-frame clones and lacks some. The table lists roughly 2,300,000 clones, 85% to 95% of them singletons. Sequencing was performed on naive CD4+ T cells from PBMCs. The subset: CD45RA+ positively selected. Receptors were obtained from a man aged 18 to 29 in good health. Some clones in this sample may be carry-over from other donors' samples.

The rearrangement joins TRBV10-1 to TRBJ2-1; 8 nucleotides align to TRBD2. The V segment lost 3 bases and the J segment 7 bases; nucleotides outside the gene matches: 8. The CDR3 is made up of 15 amino acids. Looked up from germline, CDR1 is WNHNN and CDR2 is SYGVQD (reference sequence). The CDR3 reads CASSDGRGGRNEQFF. DNA of the CDR3: TGCGCCAGCAGTGATGGTCGCGGGGGGAGGAATGAGCAGTTCTTC.

The V and J genes are TRBV5-4 and TRBJ2-5; 9 bases map to TRBD2. The CDR3 spans 14 residues. The trim removed 3 bases at V and 5 bases at J, leaving 5 bases unmatched. The germline V gene has CDR1 SGHNT and CDR2 YYREEE (reference sequence). The CDR3 reads CASSYSGSGETQYF. The CDR3 bases are TGTGCCAGCAGCTATAGCGGGAGTGGGGAGACCCAGTACTTC.

This rearrangement joins TRBV5-4 to TRBJ1-2; D is possibly TRBD1 (5 bases). The CDR3 is 14 residues long. Germline V gene data show CDR1 as SGHNT and CDR2 as YYREEE (reference sequence). V gave up 4 bases and J gave up 2 bases, with 12 bases separating them. The CDR3 spells CASSKGPANYGYTF. The CDR3 DNA reads TGTGCCAGCAGCAAGGGACCCGCCAACTATGGCTACACCTTC.

The J gene is TRBJ2-7, the V gene TRBV28, with 7 bases matching TRBD2. CDR1 and CDR2 from the germline V gene are MDHEN and SYDVKM. V lost 6 bases and J lost 1; bases outside the gene matches: 9. This CDR3 is built from 15 residues. The DNA of the CDR3 is TGTGCCAGCAGGTCGGGGTCGGGAGGTTCCTACGAGCAGTACTTC. Translated, it gives CASRSGSGGSYEQYF.

The chain uses TRBV6-7 and TRBJ1-2; D is ambiguous. TRBV6-7 is an ORF; its function is uncertain. This CDR3 contains 17 residues. Trimming removed 6 bases at V and 4 bases at J, with 24 bases between. CDR3 residues: CASRGKEVQTTPYGYTF. In DNA, the CDR3 is TGTGCCAGCAGGGGAAAGGAAGTCCAAACTACCCCCTATGGCTACACCTTC.

The gene calls are TRBV29-1 and TRBJ1-4; D is perhaps TRBD1 (6 bases). Per the germline V gene, CDR1 is SQVTM and CDR2 is ANQGSEA. V gave up 3 bases and J gave up 7 bases, with 15 bases separating them. This CDR3 is 14 amino acids long. CDR3 in amino acids: CSVESPGRGEKLFF. The CDR3 region has the DNA TGCAGCGTTGAGTCTCCCGGCAGGGGTGAAAAACTGTTTTTT.

The DNA of the CDR3 is TGTGCCAGCAGCTTCGAGGGTATAACAGATACGCAGTATTTT. Translating gives CASSFEGITDTQYF. The chain combines TRBV7-8 with TRBJ2-3; D might be TRBD2 (5 bases). Deletions cut 3 bases from V and 3 bases from J, with 10 bases between. Germline loops: CDR1 SGHVS, CDR2 FQNEAQ. The CDR3 covers 14 residues.

V is TRBV4-1 and J is TRBJ2-3, with D possibly TRBD1 on 6 matching bases. Germline lookup yields CDR1 MGHRA and CDR2 YSYEKL. This CDR3 is 16 amino acids long. The ends were cut back, 2 bases at V and 3 bases at J, with 15 bases in the middle. The CDR3 sequence is CASSQLKQGKTDTQYF. CDR3 nucleotides: TGCGCCAGCAGCCAATTAAAGCAGGGGAAGACAGATACGCAGTATTTT.

The rearrangement links TRBV9 to TRBJ2-5; 7 nucleotides agree with TRBD1. This CDR3 comprises 13 residues. Trimming cost V 4 bases and J 2 bases; bases outside gene matches: 2. Germline-derived CDR1 and CDR2 are SGDLS and YYNGEE. CDR3 in amino acids: CASSPGQQETQYF. In nucleotides, the CDR3 is TGTGCCAGCAGCCCGGGACAGCAAGAGACCCAGTACTTC.

This chain uses TRBV6-5 with TRBJ1-2; the D is unclear. CDR3 size: 13 residues. Trimming shortened V by 2 bases and J by 6 bases, and 10 bases separated the two germline ends. Looked up from germline, CDR1 is MNHEY and CDR2 is SVGAGI. The chain's CDR3 is CASSYGRAHGYTF. DNA for the CDR3: TGTGCCAGCAGTTACGGAAGGGCCCATGGCTACACCTTC.

The chain uses TRBV4-1 and TRBJ2-1; 7 positions agree with TRBD2. The V and J ends lost 2 bases and 2 bases, in that order; junction bases with no gene match: 9. Germline CDR1 reads MGHRA; CDR2 reads YSYEKL. The CDR3 has 17 amino acids. DNA of the CDR3: TGCGCCAGCAGCCAAAGGCAAACGGGAGGCCCCTACAATGAGCAGTTCTTC. Its protein is CASSQRQTGGPYNEQFF.

The chain joins TRBV27 to TRBJ1-2; D is unresolved. The germline V and J ends were trimmed by 6 bases and 1 base, with 18 bases remaining between them. Per the germline V gene, CDR1 is MNHEY and CDR2 is SMNVEV (reference sequence). The CDR3 contains 16 residues. As DNA, the CDR3 is TGTGCCAGCAGGAGGATGGGAGGACCTCATAACTATGGCTACACCTTC. It specifies CASRRMGGPHNYGYTF.

The rearrangement uses TRBV30 and TRBJ1-1; D gene ambiguous. The CDR3 has 15 residues. Trimming pared 2 bases from V and 7 bases from J, leaving 20 bases between. The germline V gene encodes CDR1 GTSNPN and CDR2 SVGIG (reference sequence). CDR3 amino acids: CAWSQWEASAHEAFF. The CDR3 nucleotides are TGTGCCTGGAGTCAGTGGGAAGCCTCCGCCCATGAAGCTTTCTTT.

V usage is TRBV9 and J usage is TRBJ2-5, with a possible D match to TRBD2 (5 bases). CDR1 is SGDLS and CDR2 is YYNGEE in the germline V gene. The CDR3 runs 15 residues. Trimming shortened V by 4 bases and J by 5 bases, and 18 bases separated the two germline ends. DNA for the CDR3: TGTGCCAGCAGCAAGACCCGGGGATGGGTGGAGACCCAGTACTTC. This encodes CASSKTRGWVETQYF.

This rearrangement joins TRBV10-3 to TRBJ1-1; 7 nucleotides match TRBD1. Germline V gives CDR1 ENHRY, CDR2 SYGVKD. Trimming cost V 6 bases and J 7 bases; bases outside gene matches: 17. There are 16 residues in the CDR3. The CDR3 DNA follows: TGTGCCATCAGAGAAGGAGGGGCCAGGGGGTGGGGTGAAGCTTTCTTT. Protein sequence: CAIREGGARGWGEAFF.

V is TRBV5-1 and J is TRBJ2-7; 13 nucleotides align to TRBD2. CDR1 is SGHRS and CDR2 is YFSETQ in the germline V gene. After removal of 0 bases from V and 1 base from J, the junction contained 1 base not matched to a gene. This CDR3 region has 16 residues. CDR3 sequence (DNA): TGCGCCAGCAGCTTGGAGGGACTAGCGGGATCCTACGAGCAGTACTTC. This translates into CASSLEGLAGSYEQYF. The entire variable domain, with the rest obtained from reference TRBV5-1 and TRBJ2-7, is as follows: KAGVTQTPRYLIKTRGQQVTLSCSPISGHRSVSWYQQTPGQGLQFLFEYFSETQRNKGNFPGRFSGRQFSNSRSEMNVSTLELGDSALYLCASSLEGLAGSYEQYFGPGTRLTVT.

This clone came up once. The CDR3 here is CASSRGLLAGTEAFF. The CDR3, as DNA: TGCGCCAGCAGCCGCGGACTTTTGGCCGGCACTGAAGCTTTCTTT. The V and J genes are TRBV10-1 and TRBJ1-1; D unclear. Germline V gene data show CDR1 as WNHNN and CDR2 as SYGVQD (reference sequence). Between the trimmed V and J ends, which lost 6 bases and 4 bases, there was a span of 18 bases. The CDR3 spans 15 residues.

The chain carries TRBV2 and TRBJ1-4; no clear D. Looked up from germline, CDR1 is SNHLY and CDR2 is FYNNEI. V gave up 8 bases and J gave up 5 bases, with 12 bases separating them. This CDR3 is 13 amino acids long. The CDR3 region has the DNA TGTGCCAGCTATCGGCGAGTGAATGAAAAACTGTTTTTT. This sequence encodes CASYRRVNEKLFF. Supplemented by reference TRBV2 and TRBJ1-4, the full variable domain reads EPEVTQTPSHQVTQMGQEVILRCVPISNHLYFYWYRQILGQKVEFLVSFYNNEISEKSEIFDDQFSVERPDGSNFTLKIRSTKLEDSAMYFCASYRRVNEKLFFGSGTQLSVL.

The chain couples TRBV18 to TRBJ2-5; D ambiguous. CDR1 KGHSH and CDR2 LQKENI come from the germline V gene. The CDR3 extends over 12 amino acids. The V end lost 5 bases, the J end lost 3 bases, and 7 bases lay between the germline ends. CDR3 in amino acids: CASSVQEETQYF. As DNA, the CDR3 is TGTGCCAGCTCAGTTCAAGAAGAGACCCAGTACTTC.

The rearrangement joins TRBV25-1 to TRBJ1-2, with a possible D match to TRBD1 (6 bases). The germline V gene has CDR1 MGHDK and CDR2 SYGVNS. The CDR3 loop spans 15 amino acids. The ends were cut back, 6 bases at V and 0 bases at J, with 14 bases in the middle. CDR3 nucleotides: TGTGCCAGCAGCAAAATGGGACATTCTAACTATGGCTACACCTTC. It is translated as CASSKMGHSNYGYTF.